These 32 T cell receptor beta chains were all obtained from the same sample, sequenced in a study of CD8 T cells in ankylosing spondylitis. TCRdb used MiXCR to reprocess the 5' RACE reads, holding one entry per CDR3 protein. The repertoire consists of 390,000 or so distinct CDR3 sequences, with around 20% occurring once and the leading ten covering 15% to 20%. Study outcomes and limitations: Made up of fewer than 10 highly homologous variants, a TCR beta motif appeared characteristic of ankylosing spondylitis blood.

Antigens for these TCRs are unknown. Input material: blood, either unsorted or a sorted T cell fraction (not recorded which). Receptors originate from a male donor with ankylosing spondylitis.

This chain connects TRBV5-4 to TRBJ2-1; D may be TRBD1 (5 bases). CDR1 is SGHNT, CDR2 YYREEE, per germline (reference sequence). The V gene lost 4 bases and the J gene lost 8 bases, with 10 bases spanning the gap. This CDR3 has 12 amino acids. The CDR3 reads CASSPSRDEQFF. As DNA, the CDR3 is TGTGCCAGCAGCCCCAGCAGGGATGAGCAGTTCTTC.

This chain joins TRBV25-1 and TRBJ2-5; 11 bases match TRBD2. In germline, CDR1 is MGHDK, CDR2 SYGVNS. The CDR3 loop spans 13 amino acids. Trimming at V came to 6 bases and at J to 5 bases, leaving 2 bases not matched to a gene. The CDR3 DNA sequence: TGTGCCAGCAGACCTAGCGGGAGGGAGACCCAGTACTTC. Its protein product is CASRPSGRETQYF.

This clonotype was counted at least ten times. The chain has TRBV29-1 and TRBJ1-4; unclear D gene. This CDR3 comprises 12 residues. Trimming cost V 8 bases and J 5 bases, with 12 bases left between them. Germline CDR1 is SQVTM and CDR2 is ANQGSEA. The CDR3 DNA reads TGCAGCTACCCGGGCCGGAATGAAAAACTGTTTTTT. It specifies CSYPGRNEKLFF.

The V and J genes are TRBV5-1 and TRBJ1-1, with 8 bases matching TRBD1. The CDR3 extends over 14 amino acids. With V trimmed by 1 base and J by 4 bases, 3 bases remained unmatched. Germline CDR1 SGHRS, CDR2 YFSETQ. CDR3 protein: CASSLPDRGTEAFF. In DNA form, the CDR3 reads TGCGCCAGCAGCTTGCCCGACAGGGGCACTGAAGCTTTCTTT.

This clonotype was counted a few times. The chain couples TRBV7-3 to TRBJ2-1, with TRBD2 matching 11 bases. Trimming took 6 bases from V and 5 from J; bases not matched to a gene: 3. The CDR3 runs 14 residues. The germline gives CDR1 SGHTA, CDR2 FQGTGA. CDR3: CASSPSGRNNEQFF. The DNA of the CDR3 is TGTGCCAGCAGTCCTAGCGGGAGGAACAATGAGCAGTTCTTC.

This clonotype showed up just a few times. This rearrangement joins TRBV24-1 to TRBJ2-1; TRBD1 aligns across 8 bases. This CDR3 is built from 15 residues. With 5 bases clipped from V and 0 bases from J, the junction kept 2 bases outside the gene matches. CDR1 and CDR2 from the germline V gene are KGHDR and SFDVKD. CDR3 bases: TGTGCCACCAGTGCCGGGACAGGCTCCTACAATGAGCAGTTCTTC. Translated, it gives CATSAGTGSYNEQFF.

This clonotype was found many times. This chain links TRBV29-1 with TRBJ1-1; the D gene is possibly TRBD1 (6 bases). Trimming stripped 7 bases from V and 1 base from J, with 16 bases between. Germline V lookup: CDR1 SQVTM, CDR2 ANQGSEA. The CDR3 contains 14 residues. The CDR3 sequence: CSGQGNRENTEAFF. CDR3 sequence (DNA): TGCAGCGGCCAGGGGAACAGGGAGAACACTGAAGCTTTCTTT.

This clonotype was counted a few times. The chain joins TRBV28 to TRBJ2-1, with D possibly matching TRBD2 (5 bases). Germline CDR1 reads MDHEN; CDR2 reads SYDVKM. The V and J ends lost 8 bases and 0 bases respectively, with 11 bases between them. This CDR3 region has 14 residues. The chain's CDR3 is CASLPGSSYNEQFF. CDR3 bases: TGTGCCAGCCTCCCTGGGAGCTCCTACAATGAGCAGTTCTTC.

A few counts support this clonotype. V usage is TRBV2 and J usage is TRBJ1-5; TRBD1 matches 10 bases. The trim removed 7 bases at V and 7 bases at J, leaving 7 bases unmatched. CDR3 length: 14 amino acids. Germline lookup yields CDR1 SNHLY and CDR2 FYNNEI. This chain's CDR3 is CASKRDRGPQPQHF. CDR3 in DNA: TGTGCCAGCAAACGGGACAGGGGACCGCAGCCCCAGCATTTT.

Only a few counts were recorded for this clonotype. The J gene is TRBJ2-1, the V gene TRBV9, with D possibly TRBD2 on 6 matching bases. V was cut by 0 bases and J by 3 bases, with 10 bases left in between. Germline CDR1 is SGDLS and CDR2 is YYNGEE. The CDR3 covers 15 residues. The chain's CDR3 is CASSVESGFYNEQFF. The CDR3 coding sequence is TGTGCCAGCAGCGTAGAAAGCGGGTTCTACAATGAGCAGTTCTTC.

The rearrangement joins TRBV5-1 to TRBJ2-1; TRBD2 agrees at 9 bases. The CDR3 length is 14 residues. Germline lookup yields CDR1 SGHRS and CDR2 YFSETQ. J was trimmed by 5 bases and V by 0 bases; bases with no gene match: 0. Here the CDR3 reads CASSLGTSDNEQFF. CDR3 coding DNA: TGCGCCAGCAGCTTGGGGACTAGCGACAATGAGCAGTTCTTC. The whole variable domain, remainder taken from reference TRBV5-1 and TRBJ2-1, is KAGVTQTPRYLIKTRGQQVTLSCSPISGHRSVSWYQQTPGQGLQFLFEYFSETQRNKGNFPGRFSGRQFSNSRSEMNVSTLELGDSALYLCASSLGTSDNEQFFGPGTRLTVL.

V is TRBV3-1 and J is TRBJ1-2; D unclear. This CDR3 is 15 amino acids long. V was trimmed by 4 bases and J by 0 bases, leaving 12 bases between them. Germline CDR1 reads LGHDT; CDR2 reads YNNKEL (reference sequence). The CDR3 nucleotides read TGTGCCAGCAGCCTAACCACTGTTACTAACTATGGCTACACCTTC. Translated, it gives CASSLTTVTNYGYTF. Using reference TRBV3-1 and TRBJ1-2 for the parts outside the CDR3, the full variable domain is DTAVSQTPKYLVTQMGNDKSIKCEQNLGHDTMYWYKQDSKKFLKIMFSYNNKELIINETVPNRFSPKSPDKAHLNLHINSLELGDSAVYFCASSLTTVTNYGYTFGSGTRLTVV.

The chain couples TRBV7-2 to TRBJ1-5; perhaps TRBD1 as D (5 bases). Germline V gene lookup returns CDR1 SGHTA and CDR2 FQGNSA. V was cut by 4 bases and J by 7 bases, with 20 bases left in between. This CDR3 is built from 16 residues. For the CDR3, the DNA is TGTGCCAGCAGCTATCCGGGACCCGGGGCTCTCCAGCCCCAGCATTTT. Protein sequence: CASSYPGPGALQPQHF.

This clonotype has only a few counts. V usage is TRBV29-1 and J usage is TRBJ2-7; 9 nucleotides align to TRBD2. Losses at the gene ends were 4 bases for V and 0 bases for J; bases not matched to a gene: 10. In germline, CDR1 is SQVTM, CDR2 ANQGSEA. The length of the CDR3 is 16 residues. The CDR3 loop is CSVVVPGTSSSYEQYF. DNA for the CDR3: TGCAGCGTTGTGGTCCCCGGGACTAGCAGCTCCTACGAGCAGTACTTC.

Only a few counts were recorded for this clonotype. The chain uses TRBV5-1 and TRBJ1-2; D call uncertain. CDR1 SGHRS and CDR2 YFSETQ come from the germline V gene. V gave up 4 bases and J gave up 4 bases, with 11 bases separating them. The CDR3 has 13 amino acids. The DNA of the CDR3 is TGCGCCAGCAGCGTGGCGCCCTCCTATGGCTACACCTTC. Its protein is CASSVAPSYGYTF.

This clonotype has ten or more counts. The CDR3 loop is CASSPGQGNEKLFF. The CDR3 coding sequence is TGTGCCAGCAGCCCGGGACAGGGGAATGAAAAACTGTTTTTT. The J gene is TRBJ1-4, the V gene TRBV5-5, with 10 positions matching TRBD1. Trimming removed 4 bases from V and 5 bases from J; junction bases left unmatched: 2. This CDR3 region has 14 residues. Per the germline V gene, CDR1 is SGHKS and CDR2 is YYEKEE (reference sequence).

The chain has TRBV4-1 and TRBJ2-1; 11 nucleotides line up with TRBD2. After removal of 1 base from V and 8 bases from J, the junction contained 10 bases not matched to a gene. Germline V lookup: CDR1 MGHRA, CDR2 YSYEKL. The CDR3 is 17 residues long. The CDR3 DNA is TGCGCCAGCAGCCAAGTCATTAGCGGGAGGGTGGGGGATGAGCAGTTCTTC. Translating gives CASSQVISGRVGDEQFF.

This clonotype appeared a few times. This chain links TRBV4-1 with TRBJ1-4; the D gene is possibly TRBD1 (6 bases). This CDR3 region has 14 residues. Trimming removed 1 base from V and 8 bases from J, with 11 bases in between. Germline CDR1 reads MGHRA; CDR2 reads YSYEKL. CDR3 in amino acids: CASSQAGTPEKLFF. The DNA of the CDR3 is TGCGCCAGCAGCCAAGCCGGGACACCAGAAAAACTGTTTTTT.

The rearrangement uses TRBV7-8 and TRBJ2-1, with 9 positions matching TRBD1. Germline V gene sequence: CDR1 SGHVS, CDR2 FQNEAQ. The CDR3 is made up of 15 amino acids. V lost 6 bases to trimming and J lost 8 bases; unmatched junction nucleotides: 11. The CDR3 bases are TGTGCCAGCAGTTTTGGGACAGGGAAGGTCCATGAGCAGTTCTTC. It is translated as CASSFGTGKVHEQFF. The variable domain in full, completed from reference TRBV7-8 and TRBJ2-1, reads GAGVSQSPRYKVAKRGQDVALRCDPISGHVSLFWYQQALGQGPEFLTYFQNEAQLDKSGLPSDRFFAERPEGSVSTLKIQRTQQEDSAVYLCASSFGTGKVHEQFFGPGTRLTVL.

The chain carries TRBV7-9 and TRBJ2-7; TRBD2 matches 7 bases. V gave up 5 bases and J gave up 0 bases; unmatched junction bases: 4. CDR3 length: 14 residues. Per the germline V gene, CDR1 is SEHNR and CDR2 is FQNEAQ (reference sequence). The CDR3 DNA is TGTGCCAGCAGCGCTAGCGGAAGCTCCTACGAGCAGTACTTC. Its translation is CASSASGSSYEQYF.

This sequence joins TRBV20-1 and TRBJ2-7; D is unresolved. In germline, CDR1 is DFQATT, CDR2 SNEGSKA (reference sequence). The germline V and J ends were trimmed by 4 bases and 0 bases, with 10 bases remaining between them. The CDR3 is 13 amino acids. The CDR3 bases are TGCAGTGCTATCGGACCCATCTCCTACGAGCAGTACTTC. This encodes CSAIGPISYEQYF.

This clonotype appeared a few times. V usage is TRBV2 and J usage is TRBJ2-3; D remains ambiguous. Looked up from germline, CDR1 is SNHLY and CDR2 is FYNNEI. The CDR3 contains 10 residues. V shed 5 bases and J shed 8 bases, with 5 bases lying between them. CDR3 loop: CASSSRTQYF. CDR3 DNA: TGTGCCAGCAGTTCACGTACGCAGTATTTT.

To note about this clonotype: Relative to the germline gene, one junction end is altered; a read error may explain this. The J gene is TRBJ2-7, the V gene TRBV7-9; D remains ambiguous. The CDR3 consists of 11 residues. Germline CDR1 SEHNR, CDR2 FQNEAQ (reference sequence). CDR3 loop: CASGHGYGQYF. The CDR3 DNA reads as TGTGCCAGCGGGCACGGGTACGGGCAGTACTTC.

This chain connects TRBV3-1 to TRBJ2-1; 7 bases fit TRBD2. The CDR3 length is 15 residues. With V trimmed by 0 bases and J by 15 bases, 14 bases remained unmatched. The germline gives CDR1 LGHDT, CDR2 YNNKEL (reference sequence). CDR3 residues: CASSQDLAGEPWTFF. The CDR3 coding sequence is TGTGCCAGCAGCCAAGACCTCGCGGGAGAGCCCTGGACGTTCTTC.

The CDR3 nucleotides are TGTGCCAGCAGGTCGCTGAGGGGGACTGAAGCTTTCTTT. Translated: CASRSLRGTEAFF. The chain is built from TRBV12-3 or TRBV12-4 and TRBJ1-1; TRBD1 is a possible D gene (6 bases). The CDR3 runs 13 residues. The V end was cut by 6 bases, the J end by 5 bases, with 13 bases between.

The rearrangement joins TRBV7-2 to TRBJ2-1; D uncertain. Germline V gene lookup returns CDR1 SGHTA and CDR2 FQGNSA. This CDR3 region has 15 residues. V was pared by 3 bases and J by 0 bases, with 9 bases between. This CDR3 is CASSFPTSSYNEQFF. As DNA, the CDR3 is TGTGCCAGCAGCTTCCCCACAAGCTCCTACAATGAGCAGTTCTTC. The full variable domain, completed using reference TRBV7-2 and TRBJ2-1, is GAGVSQSPSNKVTEKGKDVELRCDPISGHTALYWYRQSLGQGLEFLIYFQGNSAPDKSGLPSDRFSAERTGGSVSTLTIQRTQQEDSAVYLCASSFPTSSYNEQFFGPGTRLTVL.

This clonotype came up a few times. The rearrangement joins TRBV7-9 to TRBJ2-2; TRBD1 matches 10 bases. Per the germline V gene, CDR1 is SEHNR and CDR2 is FQNEAQ (reference sequence). CDR3 length equals 15 residues. V lost 5 bases, J lost 4 bases, and 4 bases stayed unmatched. CDR3 DNA: TGTGCCAGCAGCCTGCGGACAGGGGGCACCGGGGAGCTGTTTTTT. It codes for CASSLRTGGTGELFF.

The table lists this clonotype with a few counts. The V call is TRBV5-1, the J call TRBJ2-7; D is possibly TRBD1 (5 bases). Deletions cut 4 bases from V and 4 bases from J, with 12 bases between. Germline V gives CDR1 SGHRS, CDR2 YFSETQ. This CDR3 has 13 residues. The CDR3 coding sequence is TGCGCCAGCAGCCTGGTGGACAAATACGAGCAGTACTTC. This encodes CASSLVDKYEQYF.

The genes are TRBV6-5 and TRBJ2-7, with 7 positions matching TRBD1. This CDR3 contains 14 residues. Germline V gives CDR1 MNHEY, CDR2 SVGAGI. Unmatched junction bases numbered 8, after V lost 2 bases and J lost 7 bases. The CDR3 region is CASSYSAGQAEQYF. As DNA, the CDR3 is TGTGCCAGCAGTTACAGTGCTGGACAGGCGGAGCAGTACTTC.

The CDR3 region is CASSQGGAGNSPLHF. The CDR3 DNA reads as TGTGCCAGCAGCCAAGGCGGGGCAGGCAATTCACCCCTCCACTTT. J is TRBJ1-6 and V is TRBV3-1, with TRBD1 as a possible D gene (5 bases). The CDR3 has 15 residues. Germline V lookup: CDR1 LGHDT, CDR2 YNNKEL (reference sequence). The V and J ends lost 1 base and 7 bases respectively, with 11 bases between them.

The rearrangement joins TRBV6-1 to TRBJ2-5; D is unresolved. The CDR3 is 12 residues long. The V and J ends lost 2 bases and 5 bases respectively, with 6 bases between them. CDR1 is MNHNS, CDR2 SASEGT, per germline. DNA for the CDR3: TGTGCCAGCAGTGAAAACGGCGAGACCCAGTACTTC. Translating gives CASSENGETQYF.

This rearrangement joins TRBV6-2 or TRBV6-3 to TRBJ1-5, with D maybe TRBD1 (6 bases). The length of the CDR3 is 14 residues. The V gene's germline CDR1 is MNHEY and CDR2 SVGEGT. V was trimmed by 6 bases and J by 7 bases, leaving 16 bases between them. The chain's CDR3 is CASSGTQKRQPQHF. The CDR3, as DNA: TGTGCCAGCAGCGGGACACAAAAGCGACAGCCCCAGCATTTT.